This paragraph covers one T cell receptor (beta chain) sequence. The target antigen is unknown. Repertoires were generated with immunoSEQ multiplex PCR, while TCRdb's copy carries only in-frame clones and drops some. Counted here are roughly 2 million clones, nearly 97% occurring once; the ten biggest clones make up about 0.13%. The sample is drawn from a study of shared clonotypes between healthy human individuals. In the study overall: Sampling drew on donors who were a couple of women and a few men aged 18 to 49.

Overall study findings and caveats: Few donors limited the genetic and exposure-history diversity represented.

This receptor was obtained from a man younger than 35 in good health. The sample was naive CD4+ T cells sorted from blood. Subset described: CD45RA+ positively selected.

The CDR3 is CASSYATANQETQYF. CDR3 DNA: TGTGCCAGCAGTTACGCGACTGCCAACCAAGAGACCCAGTACTTC. V is TRBV6-5 and J is TRBJ2-5; the D is unclear. V gave up 2 bases and J gave up 0 bases, with 10 bases separating them. CDR1 MNHEY and CDR2 SVGAGI come from the germline V gene. The CDR3 is made up of 15 amino acids.